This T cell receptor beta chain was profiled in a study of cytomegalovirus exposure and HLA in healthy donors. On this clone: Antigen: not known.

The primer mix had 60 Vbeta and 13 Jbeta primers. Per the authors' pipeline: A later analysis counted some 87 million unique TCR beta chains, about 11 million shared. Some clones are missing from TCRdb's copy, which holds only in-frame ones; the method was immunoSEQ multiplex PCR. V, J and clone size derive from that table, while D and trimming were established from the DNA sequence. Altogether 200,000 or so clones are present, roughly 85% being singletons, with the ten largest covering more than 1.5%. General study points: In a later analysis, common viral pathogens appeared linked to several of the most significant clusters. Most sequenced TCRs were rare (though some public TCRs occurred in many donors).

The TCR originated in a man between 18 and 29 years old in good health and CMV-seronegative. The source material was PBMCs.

CDR3 region: CASTDGGGWETQYF. CDR3 in DNA: TGTGCCAGCACCGACGGGGGGGGTTGGGAGACCCAGTACTTC. The chain combines TRBV6-6 with TRBJ2-5; 8 bases agree with TRBD2. The CDR3 extends over 14 amino acids. The junction had 9 bases not matched to a gene; V was cut back by 7 bases and J by 5 bases. Germline lookup yields CDR1 MNHNY and CDR2 SVGAGI (reference sequence).